The following is a T cell receptor (beta chain) sequence with its context. Its target is unknown. This entry is derived from a study of T-cell memory formation after mild COVID-19. Via MiXCR, TCRdb re-called the 5' RACE reads, giving one row per CDR3 protein. This table holds about 350,000 distinct CDR3 sequences, 14% found once. Study findings and constraints: Among CD4+ contracting clones, most were CM and EM, and CD8+ ones EMRA.

The germline V gene has CDR1 LGHNA and CDR2 YSLEER. The length of the CDR3 is 14 residues. V lost 1 base and J 1 base, leaving 7 bases between the germline ends. The sequenced material came from PBMCs or a T cell subset sorted from them (not recorded which). The TCR originated in a man aged 18 to 29 who had mild COVID-19 (a few samples of this study predate the infection). Cell type and time point are not known. V usage is TRBV4-3 and J usage is TRBJ1-1; D gene ambiguous. The CDR3 sequence is CASSQAAGNTEAFF. DNA of the CDR3: TGCGCCAGCAGCCAAGCGGCGGGGAACACTGAAGCTTTCTTT.